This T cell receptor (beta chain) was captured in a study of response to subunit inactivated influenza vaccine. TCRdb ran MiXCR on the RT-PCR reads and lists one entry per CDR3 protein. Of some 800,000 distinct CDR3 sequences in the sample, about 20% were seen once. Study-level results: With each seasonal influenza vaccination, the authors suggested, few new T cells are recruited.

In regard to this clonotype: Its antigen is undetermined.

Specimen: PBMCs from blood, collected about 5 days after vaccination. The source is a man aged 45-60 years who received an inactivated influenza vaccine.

CDR3 bases: TGTGCCACCAGTGACCCCATGAGCACAGATACGCAGTATTTT. This translates into CATSDPMSTDTQYF. The gene calls are TRBV24-1 and TRBJ2-3; D ambiguous. The V end was cut by 4 bases, the J end by 0 bases, with 7 bases between. The CDR3 loop spans 14 amino acids. Germline V lookup: CDR1 KGHDR, CDR2 SFDVKD.